Sequencing of this T cell receptor (beta chain) was carried out in a study of blood T cell repertoires in COVID-19. The assay was immunoSEQ multiplex PCR, and TCRdb's table has in-frame clones only and misses some. The table records about 100,000 clones, about 91% of them present only once. Specimen: peripheral blood. This TCR came from a human donor with active COVID-19. The donor label of this sample is uncertain.

CDR3 DNA: TGTGCCAGCACCCTCAGCGGGGCGGGGCAGTTCTTC. It encodes CASTLSGAGQFF. The V gene is TRBV28, the J gene TRBJ2-1; 7 nucleotides agree with TRBD2. This CDR3 has 12 residues. Trimming took 7 bases from V and 12 from J; bases not matched to a gene: 9. The germline V gene encodes CDR1 MDHEN and CDR2 SYDVKM.